This TCR beta chain was identified during a study of immune evolution from preneoplasia to lung adenocarcinoma. General study results and limits: Normal lung had highest clonality; later lesions appeared denser, more diverse.

Per the germline V gene, CDR1 is KGHSH and CDR2 is LQKENI. The CDR3 contains 15 residues. Trimming took 3 bases from V and 1 from J; bases not matched to a gene: 5. Repertoires were generated with immunoSEQ multiplex PCR, while TCRdb's copy carries only in-frame clones and drops some. In the table there are roughly 4,800 clones, over 75% of which are singletons. A remark on this clone: Its antigen is as yet unknown.

Resections took place in Japan or China from about 2014 to 2018. Each case's diagnosis was confirmed by two pathologists on H&E. Premalignant or tumor cells were enriched by macro-dissection after pathologic assessment. This chain uses TRBV18 with TRBJ1-1; 7 bases are shared with TRBD1. Material: FFPE atypical adenomatous hyperplasia tissue from the lung. Subset meaning: atypical adenomatous hyperplasia (AAH), lung preneoplasia. The receptor comes from a person aged 70 to 85 with lung adenocarcinoma. The CDR3 bases are TGTGCCAGCTCACCCCAACAGGGGTGGAACACTGAAGCTTTCTTT. Translation gives CASSPQQGWNTEAFF.